The present entry profiles one TCR beta chain with its context. Original processing notes: Reference gene primer amplification in the assay estimated nucleated cell counts. TCRdb's copy holds only in-frame clones and misses some; the assay was immunoSEQ multiplex PCR. Clone size and V and J calls were adopted from that table, with D and trimming inferred from the DNA. Of 90,000 to 100,000 clones listed, around 83% were seen once; the top ten hold roughly 2%. This record belongs to a study of blood T cell repertoires in COVID-19. Study as a whole: Samples representing acute and convalescent COVID-19 were sourced from the United States, Italy and Spain.

This CDR3 contains 15 residues. Germline V gene sequence: CDR1 LNHDA, CDR2 SQIVND (reference sequence). Trimming at V came to 3 bases and at J to 3 bases, leaving 3 bases not matched to a gene. The chain combines TRBV19 with TRBJ1-5, with 9 bases identical to TRBD1. Sequencing used peripheral blood. The TCR sequence derives from a man between 70 and 80 years old with active or convalescent COVID-19. The CDR3 sequence is CASSIWDRDNQPQHF. The CDR3 region has the DNA TGTGCCAGTAGTATCTGGGACAGGGACAATCAGCCCCAGCATTTT.